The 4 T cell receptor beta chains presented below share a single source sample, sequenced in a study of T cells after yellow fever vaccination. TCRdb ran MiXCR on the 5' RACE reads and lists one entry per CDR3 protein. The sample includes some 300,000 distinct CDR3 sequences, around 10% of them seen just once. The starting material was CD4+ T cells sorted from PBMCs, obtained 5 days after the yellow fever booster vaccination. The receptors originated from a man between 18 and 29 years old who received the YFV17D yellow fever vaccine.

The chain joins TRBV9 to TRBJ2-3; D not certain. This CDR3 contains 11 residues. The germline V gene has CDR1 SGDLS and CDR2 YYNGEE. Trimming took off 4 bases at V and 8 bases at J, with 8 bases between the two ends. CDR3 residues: CASSPSGTQYF. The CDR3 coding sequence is TGTGCCAGCAGCCCCTCCGGTACGCAGTATTTT.

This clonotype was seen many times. The CDR3 DNA reads TGCGCCAGCAGCTTGGGGACTACTAAAGAGACCCAGTACTTC. Its protein product is CASSLGTTKETQYF. V gene TRBV5-1 combines with J gene TRBJ2-5; D might be TRBD2 (6 bases). The CDR3 is made up of 14 amino acids. V dropped 0 bases and J dropped 3 bases, with 9 bases sitting between them. CDR1 is SGHRS and CDR2 is YFSETQ in the germline V gene.

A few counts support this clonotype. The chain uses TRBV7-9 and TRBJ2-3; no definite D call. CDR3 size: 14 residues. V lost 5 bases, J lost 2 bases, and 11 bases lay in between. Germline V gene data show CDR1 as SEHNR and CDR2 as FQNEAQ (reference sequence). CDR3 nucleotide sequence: TGTGCCAGCAGCCCGGTGATCCTCACAGATACGCAGTATTTT. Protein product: CASSPVILTDTQYF.

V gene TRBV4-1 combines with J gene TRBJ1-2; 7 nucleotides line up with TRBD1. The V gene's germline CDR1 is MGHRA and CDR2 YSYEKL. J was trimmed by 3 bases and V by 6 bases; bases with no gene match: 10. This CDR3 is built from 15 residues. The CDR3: CASSRYSGTDYGYTF. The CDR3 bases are TGCGCCAGCAGTCGTTATTCCGGGACAGACTATGGCTACACCTTC.